This T cell receptor (beta chain) was sequenced in a study of T cells in Graves' hyperthyroidism and ophthalmopathy (dated by TCRdb to the late 2010s). With respect to the entire study: Peripheral blood was collected at initial diagnosis, before any treatment. A discovery cohort of roughly 96 patients, 43 with Graves' ophthalmopathy and 55 to 60 with stable Graves' hyperthyroidism, was used to find distinguishing TCR V-J signatures. An independent validation cohort of 18 to 20 hyperthyroidism patients and about 16 patients who later progressed to ophthalmopathy tested prospective prediction of ophthalmopathy. The 85 to 100 discovery patients were randomly split 7:3 into training and test sets. The study also compared thyroid tissue and blood T-cell repertoires from about six Graves' hyperthyroidism patients. Once sampling was done, hyperthyroidism patients were given methimazole at a starting dose of 30 mg daily, whereas ophthalmopathy patients were given high-dose intravenous methylprednisolone. The paper reports TCR Vbeta CDR3 sequencing of 135 peripheral blood samples: approximately 41 ophthalmopathy, fewer than 85 hyperthyroidism and roughly 17 progressor patients. Overall study results and their limits: Most expanded thyroid clonotypes (frequency above 0.001) were also detected in blood, a finding suggesting that blood repertoires may reflect thyroid immune responses. In validation, the model predicted progression to ophthalmopathy with approximately 69% sensitivity and 72.22% specificity, a median of 6.5 months before onset. Sample size was not statistically predetermined, and blinding of investigators to group allocation was not performed. In cross-validation, a model built on a 13 V-J signature told ophthalmopathy apart from stable hyperthyroidism with 85% to 90% sensitivity and roughly 83% specificity, and in testing the same model reached 80%/75%.

This clonotype appeared many times. There is no known antigen for this receptor. No clone much larger than this one lies a single base away; base qualities are absent. The germline V gene sets CDR1 to SGHVS and CDR2 to FQNEAQ. The junction shows trimming of 5 bases on V and 3 bases on J, plus 17 bases between the germline ends. The CDR3 spans 17 residues, from the cysteine through the phenylalanine. Only the CDR3 region is kept as DNA, spanning 51 bases read in frame from base 1. Amplification of TCR beta CDR3 regions was carried out from RNA transcripts. The first round of RT-PCR for the TCR CDR3 was performed with the HTBI primer set and the Qiagen OneStep RT-PCR kit. A second multiplex PCR round built the libraries, followed by size selection and purification. The libraries were sequenced on an Illumina HiSeq2000 using paired-end 100 bp reads. As for the authors' bioinformatics: SOAPnuke was used to process the raw data, with reads discarded if the reads contained adapters or uncalled bases, had a mean Phred below 15, or lacked an exact constant-primer or identifier match. High-quality paired reads were merged with COPE v1.2.5, and unique nucleotide sequences were defined as clonotypes. MiTCR v1.1 was used to align the clonotypes against IMGT TRBV, TRBD and TRBJ reference segments. The analysis included only V-J combinations with a frequency above 0.0001, which together covered 99% to 99.2% of the repertoires. A TCS score was defined as the ratio of F50 (clonal expansion) to E x V (chaos), with BLOSUM62-based TCRdist applied between CDR3 peptides within each V-J. Welch's t-statistics and random forest reduced 500 to 650 V-J features to 10 to 15, which were used in a naive Bayes classifier (R e1071). TCRdb handled the public reads itself, with Q25 trimming in fastp and clone calling in MiXCR, and kept productive beta chains. Under each unique CDR3 protein, matching rows form one entry showing the most common genes and DNA. These V and J calls rely on TCRdb rather than the paper's analysis. This sample has fewer than 550,000 distinct CDR3 sequences in its table, and approximately 24% of those were observed once. The ten largest clones take up 10% to 12% of the sample.

Ophthalmopathy patients had moderately to severely active disease, with a Clinical Activity Score of 3 or more, a NOSPECS grade of 4 or more, and a disease duration of less than 3 months. The study excluded patients with uncontrolled infections, other autoimmune diseases, pregnancy or lactation. Diagnoses were based on clinical symptoms, serum thyroxine and TRAb, thyroid ultrasound and orbital computed tomography. Ficoll-Paque density gradient centrifugation was used to isolate PBMCs from 8 to 10 ml of fresh peripheral blood. Total RNA was extracted using Trizol reagent, and RNA quality was assessed on an Agilent 2100 Bioanalyzer.

The V and J segments used are TRBV7-8 and TRBJ2-6, with TRBD1 as a weak D call on 5 bases. This sequence was found in a young woman with Graves' ophthalmopathy. The specimen sequenced was blood. The DNA sequence follows: TGTGCCAGCAGCCCCGTGCAGGGTGAATATGGGGCCAACGTCCTGACTTTC. It codes for CASSPVQGEYGANVLTF.